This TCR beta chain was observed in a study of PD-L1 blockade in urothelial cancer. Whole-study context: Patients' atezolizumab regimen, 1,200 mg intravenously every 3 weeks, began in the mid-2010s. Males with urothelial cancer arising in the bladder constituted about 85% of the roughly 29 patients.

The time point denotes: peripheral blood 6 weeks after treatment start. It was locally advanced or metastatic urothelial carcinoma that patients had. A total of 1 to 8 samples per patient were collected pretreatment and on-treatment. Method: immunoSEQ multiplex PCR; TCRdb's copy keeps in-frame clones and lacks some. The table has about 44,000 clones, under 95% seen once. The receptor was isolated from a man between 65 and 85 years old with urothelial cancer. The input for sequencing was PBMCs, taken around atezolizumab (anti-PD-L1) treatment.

In DNA, the CDR3 is TGTGCCAGCAGCTCTCAAGCGGGAGGTTTTGGTGGGGCCAACGTCCTGACTTTC. Translated: CASSSQAGGFGGANVLTF. V is TRBV7-3 and J is TRBJ2-6; TRBD2 matches at 9 bases. CDR1 is SGHTA, CDR2 FQGTGA, per germline. J gave up 3 bases and V 4 bases, and 10 bases lay outside the gene matches. The CDR3 runs 18 residues.